The present entry profiles one T cell receptor beta chain with its context. Its specificity is not known. The entry originates in a study of T-cell reconstitution after alpha-beta-depleted transplantation in children. Study observations and caveats: Where alpha-beta T cells came from about two months after transplant was reportedly several hundred expanded graft clones. TCRbeta diversity was high at day 60 in some patients (a result of surviving recipient T cells and thymic progenitors).

The CDR3 consists of 14 residues. Trimming removed 9 bases from V and 6 bases from J; junction bases left unmatched: 7. Preparation of the TCRbeta library used unique molecular identifiers. One entry per CDR3 protein results from TCRdb running MiXCR on the PCR reads. This table holds hundreds of thousands of distinct CDR3 sequences, around 13% found once. This receptor was identified in a girl aged 2-15 years with congenital amegakaryocytic thrombocytopenia, due to receive a stem cell transplant. The chain carries TRBV12-3 or TRBV12-4 and TRBJ2-1; 11 nucleotides align to TRBD2. Source: PBMCs, taken before TCRalphabeta/CD19-depleted stem cell transplant. The CDR3 bases are TGTGCCAGTAGACTAGCGGGAATAGTCAATGAGCAGTTCTTC. It specifies CASRLAGIVNEQFF.